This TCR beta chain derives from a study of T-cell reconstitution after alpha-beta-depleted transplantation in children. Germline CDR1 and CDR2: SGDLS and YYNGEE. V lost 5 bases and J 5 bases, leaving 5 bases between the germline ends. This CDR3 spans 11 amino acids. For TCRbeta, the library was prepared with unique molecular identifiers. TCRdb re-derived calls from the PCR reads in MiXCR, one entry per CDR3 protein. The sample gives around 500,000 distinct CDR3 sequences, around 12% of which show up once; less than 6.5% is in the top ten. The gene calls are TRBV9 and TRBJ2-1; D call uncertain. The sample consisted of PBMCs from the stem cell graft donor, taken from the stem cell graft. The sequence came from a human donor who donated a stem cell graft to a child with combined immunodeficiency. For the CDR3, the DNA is TGTGCCAGCAGATCTAACAATGAGCAGTTCTTC. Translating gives CASRSNNEQFF.